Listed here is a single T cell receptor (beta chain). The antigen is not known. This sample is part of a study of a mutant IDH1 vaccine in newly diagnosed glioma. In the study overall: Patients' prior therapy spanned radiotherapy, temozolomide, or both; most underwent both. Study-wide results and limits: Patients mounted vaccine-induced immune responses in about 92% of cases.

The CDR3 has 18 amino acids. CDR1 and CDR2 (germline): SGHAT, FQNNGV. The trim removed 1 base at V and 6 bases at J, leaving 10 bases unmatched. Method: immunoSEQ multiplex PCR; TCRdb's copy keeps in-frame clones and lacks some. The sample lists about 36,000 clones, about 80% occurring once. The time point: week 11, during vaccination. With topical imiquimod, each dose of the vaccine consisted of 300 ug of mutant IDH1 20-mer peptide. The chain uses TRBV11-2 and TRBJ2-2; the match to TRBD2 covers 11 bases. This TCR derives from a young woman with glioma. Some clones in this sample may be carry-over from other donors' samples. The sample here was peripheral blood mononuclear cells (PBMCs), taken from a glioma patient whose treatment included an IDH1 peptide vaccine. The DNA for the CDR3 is TGTGCCAGCAGCTTAGTGGGTAGCGGGAGGGCCGTGGCCGGGGAGCTGTTTTTT. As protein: CASSLVGSGRAVAGELFF.